These T cell receptor beta chains were read from a single sample in a study of metastatic and nonmetastatic thyroid tumors. Using MiXCR, TCRdb re-called clones from the PCR reads. In the table there are about 38,000 clones, about 45% of which are singletons. Material for sequencing was tumor tissue. These receptors all come from a male donor with papillary thyroid cancer or a benign thyroid nodule (not recorded which). Some clones in this sample may be carry-over from other donors' samples. Both conserved end residues are part of each CDR3. A D gene is named only where the DNA matches it firmly. Rows may omit the clone size; those that give it use once, few, many or a size class.

j_call	clone_size	v_call	d_call	cdr3_nt	cdr3_aa
TRBJ1-5	medium-sized	TRBV6-4	-	TGTGCCAGCAGTGACTCGGAAGGGAATCAGCCCCAGCATTTT	CASSDSEGNQPQHF
TRBJ1-6	few	TRBV6-5	-	TGTGCCAGCAGTTACCGTCCGGCAGTCGATAATTCACCCCTCCACTTT	CASSYRPAVDNSPLHF
TRBJ2-5	-	TRBV11-2	-	TGTGCCAGCAGCTCCCAGGGGGGAACCGGGGGGACCCAGTACTTC	CASSSQGGTGGTQYF
TRBJ2-2	few	TRBV5-1	-	TGCGCCAGCAGTTTTAAACAGCTTTCCACCGGGGAGCTGTTTTTT	CASSFKQLSTGELFF
TRBJ2-2	large	TRBV6-5	-	TGTGCCAGCAGTTACTCCCAAAACACCGGGGAGCTGTTTTTT	CASSYSQNTGELFF
TRBJ2-7	-	TRBV7-2	-	TGTGCCAGCAGCTTAGGAGGGATCCCTTCCTACGAGCAGTACTTC	CASSLGGIPSYEQYF
TRBJ2-7	few	TRBV19	-	TGTGCCAGTAGTATTAAGGACTCCTACGAGCAGTACTTC	CASSIKDSYEQYF
TRBJ1-3	-	TRBV2	TRBD1	TGTGCCAGCAGTGGGGCGACAGGGAGCTCTGGAAACACCATATATTTT	CASSGATGSSGNTIYF
TRBJ2-3	-	TRBV10-3	-	TGTGCCAGCAGGGTGGCCTCGGGCCAAGATACGCAGTATTTT	CASRVASGQDTQYF
TRBJ2-7	-	TRBV30	TRBD1	TGTGCCTGGAGTTTGGGACAGGGTCTGTACGAGCAGTACTTC	CAWSLGQGLYEQYF
TRBJ1-6	-	TRBV12-3/TRBV12-4	TRBD1	TGTGCCAGCAGTTCGGACAGGGATAATTCACCCCTCCACTTT	CASSSDRDNSPLHF
TRBJ1-6	few	TRBV20-1	TRBD1	TGCAGTGCTAGACCTCCGGACAGGGACAGTTCACCCCTCCACTTT	CSARPPDRDSSPLHF
TRBJ1-1	-	TRBV2	-	TGTGCCAGCAATAGACAGCTAACCTTCACTGAAGCTTTCTTT	CASNRQLTFTEAFF
TRBJ2-1	-	TRBV19	TRBD1	TGTGCCAGCAATACAGGGGTTTGGGATGAGCAGTTCTTC	CASNTGVWDEQFF
TRBJ2-3	-	TRBV4-2	-	TGTGCCAGCAGCCAAGAAAGGGGGGCGGCAGATACGCAGTATTTT	CASSQERGAADTQYF
TRBJ2-7	few	TRBV15	-	TGTGCCACCAGCAGCTCTACCTACGAGCAGTACTTC	CATSSSTYEQYF
TRBJ1-3	-	TRBV13	TRBD1	TGTGCCAGCAGAGACAGGGGTCCTGGAAACACCATATATTTT	CASRDRGPGNTIYF
TRBJ2-7	-	TRBV7-8	TRBD2	TGTGCCAGCAGCTTAGCTAGGGCGCGGGGGGGGACCTACGAGCAGTACTTC	CASSLARARGGTYEQYF
TRBJ1-2	few	TRBV19	-	TGTGCCAGTAGTATGTCAGGAACAGGGAGATTTAATGGCTACACCTTC	CASSMSGTGRFNGYTF
TRBJ2-7	-	TRBV20-1	TRBD2	TGCAGTGCTCGAGGACCCGGGACTAGCGGGGGCCCCTACGAGCAGTACTTC	CSARGPGTSGGPYEQYF
TRBJ1-1	-	TRBV5-1	TRBD1	TGCGCCAGCAGCTCACAGGGGGCGTACACTGAAGCTTTCTTT	CASSSQGAYTEAFF
TRBJ2-4	-	TRBV6-1	-	TGTGCCAGCAGTGAAAGTATATCTCCCGCGTACTTC	CASSESISPAYF
TRBJ1-6	once	TRBV27	-	TGTGCCAGCAGTCCTCGGGACGGATCCGTCAATCCACCCCTCCACTTT	CASSPRDGSVNPPLHF
TRBJ1-2	-	TRBV6-5	-	TGTGCCAGCAGTTACTCGACAGGAAACTATGGCTACACCTTC	CASSYSTGNYGYTF
TRBJ2-2	-	TRBV24-1	-	TGTGCCACCAGTGATTATACGATCCGGACCCCCGGCACCGGGGAGCTGTTTTTT	CATSDYTIRTPGTGELFF
TRBJ1-1	-	TRBV20-1	-	TGCAGTGCTAGAGTCCCACGCACTGAAGCTTTCTTT	CSARVPRTEAFF
TRBJ1-1	few	TRBV24-1	TRBD1	TGTGCCACCAGTGATTCGCCAGCGGGACAGCTATTGAACACTGAAGCTTTCTTT	CATSDSPAGQLLNTEAFF
TRBJ2-1	-	TRBV11-2	TRBD2	TGTGCCAGCAGCCACCCCCTGGGCGGGAGGTACAATGAGCAGTTCTTC	CASSHPLGGRYNEQFF
TRBJ1-5	few	TRBV12-3/TRBV12-4	-	TGTGCCAGCAGTTTAGACCTAGGCAATCAGCCCCAGCATTTT	CASSLDLGNQPQHF
TRBJ2-1	-	TRBV30	-	TGTGCCTGGAGTGTAGGGGTAGGTGCGCAGTTCTTC	CAWSVGVGAQFF
TRBJ2-5	-	TRBV28	-	TGTGCCAGCAGGGGGCCCCAAGAGACCCAGTACTTC	CASRGPQETQYF
TRBJ2-5	many	TRBV12-3/TRBV12-4	-	TGTGCCAGCAGCTTTAGGCGGGCCCAGTACTTC	CASSFRRAQYF
TRBJ1-1	-	TRBV11-2	-	TGTGCCAGCAGCTTCCAAGGGAACACTGAAGCTTTCTTT	CASSFQGNTEAFF
TRBJ1-5	few	TRBV20-1	TRBD1	TGCAGTGCAAGGACAGGGTCGAGCAATCAGCCCCAGCATTTT	CSARTGSSNQPQHF
TRBJ1-2	few	TRBV6-1	TRBD1	TGTGCCAGCAGTGAAGCTACAGGGGACGGCTACACCTTC	CASSEATGDGYTF
TRBJ2-3	-	TRBV20-1	TRBD2	TGCAGTGCCGCGCGGGGGGGGAAGTATTTT	CSAARGGKYF
TRBJ1-1	-	TRBV30	-	TGTGCCTGGGGAGGGAACACTGAAGCTTTCTTT	CAWGGNTEAFF
TRBJ2-5	few	TRBV19	TRBD2	TGTGCCAGTAGTATAGCGGGAGGGCCGGAGACCCAGTACTTC	CASSIAGGPETQYF
TRBJ2-7	-	TRBV30	TRBD1	TGTGCCTGGAGTGGACAGGGGTTGGTGAACGAGCAGTACTTC	CAWSGQGLVNEQYF
TRBJ1-3	few	TRBV6-5	-	TGTGCCAGCAGTTCGGAGTACTCTGGAAACACCATATATTTT	CASSSEYSGNTIYF
TRBJ2-3	few	TRBV6-5	-	TGTGCCAGCAGTTTAGGACGTGGCGCAGATACGCAGTATTTT	CASSLGRGADTQYF
TRBJ2-2	-	TRBV15	-	TGTGCCACCAGCAGAGATTTCGGTCTTCCTTGGGTAGGGGAGGTCACCGGGGAGCTGTTTTTT	CATSRDFGLPWVGEVTGELFF
TRBJ2-3	medium-sized	TRBV12-3/TRBV12-4	TRBD1	TGTGCCAGCGGAAGGGACAGGGCCACAGATACGCAGTATTTT	CASGRDRATDTQYF
TRBJ2-7	-	TRBV20-1	-	TGCAGTGCTAGAGATCAAAGCCGTACTACCTACGAGCAGTACTTC	CSARDQSRTTYEQYF
TRBJ2-7	-	TRBV4-2	TRBD2	TGTGCCAGCAGCCCTAATAGCGGGGAGGCGCAGTACTTC	CASSPNSGEAQYF
TRBJ2-5	-	TRBV30	-	TGTGCCTGGAGTGTAGGGGCAGGGACGGAGACCCAGTACTTC	CAWSVGAGTETQYF
TRBJ1-2	-	TRBV7-8	-	TGTGCCAGCAGCTTAGACCACCCGTATGGCTACACCTTC	CASSLDHPYGYTF
TRBJ2-2	-	TRBV28	-	TGTGCCAGCATTTCGACGGGAACCGGGGAGCTGTTTTTT	CASISTGTGELFF
TRBJ2-1	-	TRBV7-9	TRBD2	TGTGCCAGCAGCTCCTTAGCGGGAGCCCCCTACAATGAGCAGTTCTTC	CASSSLAGAPYNEQFF
TRBJ2-7	-	TRBV12-3/TRBV12-4	-	TGTGCCAGCAGTTTAGCGCAAGGCCCCTACGAGCAGTACTTC	CASSLAQGPYEQYF
TRBJ2-7	-	TRBV18	TRBD1	TGTGCCAGCTCGGGACAGGGGAATCGCGAGCAGTACTTC	CASSGQGNREQYF
TRBJ1-2	-	TRBV20-1	-	TGCAGTGCCAAAAAGGCAGGGGAAGGCTACACCTTC	CSAKKAGEGYTF
TRBJ2-1	-	TRBV29-1	TRBD1	TGCAGCGTGAACAGGGGTTCTACCTACAATGAGCAGTTCTTC	CSVNRGSTYNEQFF
TRBJ2-3	few	TRBV19	TRBD1	TGTGCCAGTAAGACAGGGGGCACAGATACGCAGTATTTT	CASKTGGTDTQYF